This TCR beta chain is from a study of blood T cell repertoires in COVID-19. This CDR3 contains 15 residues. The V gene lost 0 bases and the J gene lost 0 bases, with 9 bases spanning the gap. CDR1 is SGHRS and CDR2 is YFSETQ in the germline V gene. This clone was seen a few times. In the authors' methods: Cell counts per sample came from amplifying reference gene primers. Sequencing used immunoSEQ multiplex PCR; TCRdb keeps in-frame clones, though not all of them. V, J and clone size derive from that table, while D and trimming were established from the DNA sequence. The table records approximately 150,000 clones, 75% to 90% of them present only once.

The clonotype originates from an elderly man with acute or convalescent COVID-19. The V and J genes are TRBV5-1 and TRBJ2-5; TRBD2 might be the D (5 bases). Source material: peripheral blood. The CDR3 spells CASSLVSGDQETQYF. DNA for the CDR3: TGCGCCAGCAGCTTGGTATCCGGGGACCAAGAGACCCAGTACTTC.